Following are 13 T cell receptor beta chains from one sample sequenced in a study of T cells after yellow fever vaccination. Each CDR3 protein gets one entry after TCRdb re-called the 5' RACE reads with MiXCR. Altogether a few hundred thousand distinct CDR3 sequences are present, roughly 4.3% being singletons, with the ten largest covering 24%. Sequenced here: PBMCs, sampled 5 days after the yellow fever booster vaccination. The receptor set was obtained from a man aged 18-30 years who received the YFV17D yellow fever vaccine.

The table lists this clonotype with a few counts. The chain employs TRBV28 and TRBJ1-5; D remains ambiguous. CDR3 length: 12 amino acids. The V and J ends lost 5 bases and 9 bases respectively, with 11 bases between them. CDR1 MDHEN and CDR2 SYDVKM come from the germline V gene. Written as DNA, the CDR3 is TGTGCCAGCAGTCCCCCTACAAGGCCCCAGCATTTT. Encoded protein: CASSPPTRPQHF.

The V and J genes are TRBV7-7 and TRBJ2-1; 8 nucleotides match TRBD2. The CDR3 totals 19 residues. Germline loops: CDR1 SSHAT, CDR2 FNYEAQ (reference sequence). J lost 6 bases, V lost 5 bases, and 21 bases had no gene match. CDR3 bases: TGTGCCAGCAGCCACCGGGGGGGATTGGGACGATTGATTGGCAATGAGCAGTTCTTC. It translates to CASSHRGGLGRLIGNEQFF.

This clonotype was picked up many times. V and J are TRBV7-2 and TRBJ2-7; 7 nucleotides match TRBD2. Germline CDR1 reads SGHTA; CDR2 reads FQGNSA. The CDR3 has 15 residues. V shed 1 base and J 7 bases; nucleotides not matched to a gene: 10. The CDR3 nucleotides read TGTGCCAGCAGCTTAGTCAGACTAGCTGTAGGGGAGCAGTACTTC. It is translated as CASSLVRLAVGEQYF.

The chain recombines TRBV2 with TRBJ1-4; TRBD1 is a possible D gene (5 bases). This CDR3 has 14 residues. The V gene's germline CDR1 is SNHLY and CDR2 FYNNEI. V dropped 7 bases and J dropped 4 bases, with 13 bases sitting between them. The CDR3: CASKRDVHNEKLFF. CDR3 coding DNA: TGTGCCAGCAAACGGGACGTACATAATGAAAAACTGTTTTTT. Full variable domain (remainder filled in from reference TRBV2 and TRBJ1-4): EPEVTQTPSHQVTQMGQEVILRCVPISNHLYFYWYRQILGQKVEFLVSFYNNEISEKSEIFDDQFSVERPDGSNFTLKIRSTKLEDSAMYFCASKRDVHNEKLFFGSGTQLSVL.

There are many counts of this clonotype. V usage is TRBV6-1 and J usage is TRBJ1-6; 7 bases fit TRBD1. Germline assignment: CDR1 MNHNS and CDR2 SASEGT. The CDR3 covers 13 residues. Trimming removed 11 bases from V and 5 bases from J; junction bases left unmatched: 6. Here the CDR3 reads CAGGQPDNSPLHF. In DNA, the CDR3 is TGTGCCGGGGGACAGCCTGATAATTCACCCCTCCACTTT.

This clonotype was seen only a few times. This chain joins TRBV6-5 and TRBJ2-1, with 9 bases aligning to TRBD2. The CDR3 totals 16 residues. J lost 0 bases, V lost 8 bases, and 8 bases had no gene match. Looked up from germline, CDR1 is MNHEY and CDR2 is SVGAGI. CDR3 residues: CASGFSGGYSYNEQFF. CDR3 nucleotide sequence: TGTGCCAGCGGGTTTAGCGGGGGTTACTCCTACAATGAGCAGTTCTTC.

Note on this clonotype: A much larger clone is a single base away; this may be a read error. V usage is TRBV7-2 and J usage is TRBJ1-1; D might be TRBD1 (6 bases). The V and J ends lost 3 bases and 9 bases respectively, with 17 bases between them. The CDR3 is 14 residues long. Germline assignment: CDR1 SGHTA and CDR2 FQGNSA. CDR3 DNA sequence: TGTGCCAGCAGCTTTCCTAGTTCCCGGGACAAAGCTTTCTTT. Protein: CASSFPSSRDKAFF.

This clonotype was counted at least ten times. The gene calls are TRBV20-1 and TRBJ2-5; 11 bases are a match to TRBD1. The J segment lost 5 bases and the V segment lost 6 bases, leaving 8 bases of the junction unmatched. CDR1 and CDR2 from the germline V gene are DFQATT and SNEGSKA (reference sequence). The length of the CDR3 is 14 residues. The CDR3 region has the DNA TGCAGTGCCACGGACAGGGGGCTGAGGGAGACCCAGTACTTC. Translating gives CSATDRGLRETQYF.

This clonotype was detected ten times or more. This chain joins TRBV5-1 and TRBJ1-1, with a weak D call TRBD1 (5 bases). Deletions cut 1 base from V and 0 bases from J, with 10 bases between. The CDR3 has 15 amino acids. CDR1 and CDR2 (germline): SGHRS, YFSETQ. CDR3 DNA: TGCGCCAGCAGCTTGTTTACAGGCTTGAACACTGAAGCTTTCTTT. It yields the protein CASSLFTGLNTEAFF. Full variable domain (rest looked up from reference TRBV5-1 and TRBJ1-1): KAGVTQTPRYLIKTRGQQVTLSCSPISGHRSVSWYQQTPGQGLQFLFEYFSETQRNKGNFPGRFSGRQFSNSRSEMNVSTLELGDSALYLCASSLFTGLNTEAFFGQGTRLTVV.

This clonotype was seen more than once but under ten times. The chain is built from TRBV6-5 and TRBJ2-2; 13 bases align to TRBD2. V shed 7 bases and J 7 bases; nucleotides not matched to a gene: 12. From germline, CDR1 is MNHEY and CDR2 SVGAGI. CDR3 length: 17 residues. The CDR3 DNA reads TGTGCCAGCACAAGCCTACTAGCGGGGGGGCGGTTCGGGGAGCTGTTTTTT. Amino acids: CASTSLLAGGRFGELFF.

This clonotype was observed at least ten times. The V and J genes are TRBV28 and TRBJ1-1; no reliable D call. V was pared by 4 bases and J by 1 base, with 13 bases between. The V gene's germline CDR1 is MDHEN and CDR2 SYDVKM. The CDR3 is made up of 15 amino acids. The CDR3 reads CASSSPRVGNTEAFF. The CDR3 region has the DNA TGTGCCAGCAGTTCGCCCCGGGTGGGGAACACTGAAGCTTTCTTT.

Concerning this clonotype itself: This clone may be a read error of a much larger clone one base away. The rearrangement uses TRBV4-3 and TRBJ2-3; D may be TRBD1 (5 bases). The end of the DNA is better explained by TRBJ1-5, so the J call may be wrong. Germline CDR1 reads LGHNA; CDR2 reads YSLEER. The CDR3 is 13 residues long. CDR3 sequence reads: CASSQDWGDTQHF. DNA of the CDR3: TGCGCCAGCAGCCAAGATTGGGGGGATACGCAGCATTTT.

This clonotype was recorded a few times. The chain recombines TRBV5-6 with TRBJ2-3; D gene ambiguous. The CDR3 contains 16 residues. Deletions cut 4 bases from V and 2 bases from J, with 17 bases between. CDR1 SGHDT and CDR2 YYEEEE come from the germline V gene. DNA of the CDR3: TGTGCCAGCAGCCCTGAAGATGGGCGATTCACAGATACGCAGTATTTT. Translation: CASSPEDGRFTDTQYF.